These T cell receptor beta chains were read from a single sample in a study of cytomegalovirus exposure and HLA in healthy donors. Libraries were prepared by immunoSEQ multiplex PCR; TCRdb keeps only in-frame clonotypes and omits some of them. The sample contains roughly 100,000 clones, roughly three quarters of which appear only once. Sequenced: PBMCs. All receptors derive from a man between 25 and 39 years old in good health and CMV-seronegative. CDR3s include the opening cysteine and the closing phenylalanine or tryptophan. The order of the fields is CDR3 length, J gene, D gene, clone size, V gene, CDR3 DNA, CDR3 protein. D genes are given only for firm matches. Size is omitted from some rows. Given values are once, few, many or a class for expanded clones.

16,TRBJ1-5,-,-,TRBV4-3,TGCGCCAGCAGCCAGGCTTATATACAGAGCAATCAGCCCCAGCATTTT,CASSQAYIQSNQPQHF
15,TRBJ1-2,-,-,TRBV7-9,TGTGCCAGCAGCTTAGCGCACGGCAGGGCCAGCGGCTACACCTTC,CASSLAHGRASGYTF
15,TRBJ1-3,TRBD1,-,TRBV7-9,TGTGCCAGCAGCTTGGGGACAGGGGGTGGAAACACCATATATTTT,CASSLGTGGGNTIYF
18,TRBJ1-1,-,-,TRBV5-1,TGCGCCAGCAGCTCCTTGGTGTATCGGGGTCCGAGGGACACTGAAGCTTTCTTT,CASSSLVYRGPRDTEAFF
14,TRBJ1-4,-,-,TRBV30,TGTGCCTGCCACAGACCCGGGAGTGGTGAAAAACTGTTTTTT,CACHRPGSGEKLFF
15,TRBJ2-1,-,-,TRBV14,TGTGCCAGCAGCCCACTAGGGACTGGTTACAATGAGCAGTTCTTC,CASSPLGTGYNEQFF
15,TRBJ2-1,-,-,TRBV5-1,TGCGCCAGCAGCTTGACTAGCAACTCCTACAATGAGCAGTTCTTC,CASSLTSNSYNEQFF
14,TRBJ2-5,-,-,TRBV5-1,TGCGCCAGCAGCTCCGGGACTCCCCAAGAGACCCAGTACTTC,CASSSGTPQETQYF
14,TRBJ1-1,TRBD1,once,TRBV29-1,TGCAGCGTAGGACAGGGGGCCATGAACACTGAAGCTTTCTTT,CSVGQGAMNTEAFF
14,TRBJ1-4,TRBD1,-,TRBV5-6,TGTGCCAGCAGCCGTAGACAGGGACGGGAAAAACTGTTTTTT,CASSRRQGREKLFF
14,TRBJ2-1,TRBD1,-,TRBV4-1,TGCGCCAGCAGCCAGGGGGACAGGGGGAAGAAGCAGTTCTTC,CASSQGDRGKKQFF
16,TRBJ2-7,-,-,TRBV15,TGTGCCACCAGCAGAGCTCACCCGACAGAGTTGGGAGAGCAGTACTTC,CATSRAHPTELGEQYF